Included here is one TCR beta chain sequence, with context. Its antigen is unidentified. The record originates from a study of cytomegalovirus exposure and HLA in healthy donors. Points from the study as a whole: In a later analysis, V- and J-gene trimming of beta chains associated with a DCLRE1C missense variant, replicated independently. Later on, analysis showed that most CMV-associated TCR beta chains appeared to be HLA-restricted. Despite most TCR sequences being rare, some public TCRs occurred in many donors.

Germline loops: CDR1 SGHTA, CDR2 FQGNSA. Trimming at V came to 3 bases and at J to 3 bases, leaving 8 bases not matched to a gene. CDR3 length: 15 amino acids. Both 60 Vbeta primers and 13 Jbeta primers went into the PCR. Sequenced by immunoSEQ multiplex PCR; TCRdb stores in-frame clones only, minus some. The repertoire holds around 150,000 clones, with about 77% as singletons. The source is a man younger than 35 in good health and CMV-seropositive. The specimen was PBMCs. The chain joins TRBV7-2 to TRBJ2-7, with 7 bases aligning to TRBD2. Here the CDR3 DNA reads TGTGCCAGCAGCTTTGGACTAGTCACCTACTACGAGCAGTACTTC. Translated, it gives CASSFGLVTYYEQYF.